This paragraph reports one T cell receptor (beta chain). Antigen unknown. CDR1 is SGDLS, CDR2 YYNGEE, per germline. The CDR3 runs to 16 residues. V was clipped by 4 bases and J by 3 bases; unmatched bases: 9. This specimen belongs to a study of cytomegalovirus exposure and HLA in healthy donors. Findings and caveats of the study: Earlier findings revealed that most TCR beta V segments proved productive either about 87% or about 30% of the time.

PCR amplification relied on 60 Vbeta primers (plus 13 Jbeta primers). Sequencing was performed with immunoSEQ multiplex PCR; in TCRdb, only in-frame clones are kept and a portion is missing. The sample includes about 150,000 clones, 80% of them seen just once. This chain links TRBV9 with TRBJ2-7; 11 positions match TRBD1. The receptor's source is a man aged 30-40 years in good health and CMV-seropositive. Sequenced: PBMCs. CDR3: CASSPRGGTGGYEQYF. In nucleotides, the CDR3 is TGTGCCAGCAGCCCCCGGGGTGGGACAGGGGGCTACGAGCAGTACTTC. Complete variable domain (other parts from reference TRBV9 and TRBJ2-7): DSGVTQTPKHLITATGQRVTLRCSPRSGDLSVYWYQQSLDQGLQFLIQYYNGEERAKGNILERFSAQQFPDLHSELNLSSLELGDSALYFCASSPRGGTGGYEQYFGPGTRLTVT.